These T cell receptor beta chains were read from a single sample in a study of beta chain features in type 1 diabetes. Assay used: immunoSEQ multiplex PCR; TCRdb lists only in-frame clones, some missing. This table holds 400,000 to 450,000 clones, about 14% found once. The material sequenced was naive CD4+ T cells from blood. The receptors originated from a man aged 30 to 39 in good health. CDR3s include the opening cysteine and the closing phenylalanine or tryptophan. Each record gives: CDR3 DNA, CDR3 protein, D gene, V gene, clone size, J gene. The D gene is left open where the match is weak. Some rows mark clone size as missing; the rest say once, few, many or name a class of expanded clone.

TGTGCCATCTCCACAGCATCGCGAGAAAGGGCCTCCCAAGAGACCCAGTACTTC,CAISTASRERASQETQYF,.,TRBV10-3,few,TRBJ2-5
TGTGCCAGCAGCTTAGATGGCTCGAGCACAGATACGCAGTATTTT,CASSLDGSSTDTQYF,.,TRBV11-2,few,TRBJ2-3
TGCAGCGTTGCTCCAGGGACTAGCACAGATACGCAGTATTTT,CSVAPGTSTDTQYF,.,TRBV29-1,.,TRBJ2-3
TGTGCCAGCAGCGTAGGACAGACTAATAATTCACCCCTCCACTTT,CASSVGQTNNSPLHF,.,TRBV9,.,TRBJ1-6
TGTGCCAGAAAGGGGCCCCAGCATTTT,CARKGPQHF,.,TRBV19,.,TRBJ1-5
TGTGCCAGCAGCGTAGTAGGACTAGCGGGAGTCATGGGTACGCAGTATTTT,CASSVVGLAGVMGTQYF,TRBD2,TRBV9,.,TRBJ2-3
TGTGCTAGTGGATTGGGGTTAGGTTCACCCCTCCACTTT,CASGLGLGSPLHF,.,TRBV12-5,.,TRBJ1-6
TGTGCCAGCAGCTTAAGAACAGGGGCCCCCGATACGCAGTATTTT,CASSLRTGAPDTQYF,TRBD1,TRBV7-3,.,TRBJ2-3
TGTGCCATCAGTGAGAGGACAGGGGGCTCGAACGAGCAGTACTTC,CAISERTGGSNEQYF,TRBD1,TRBV10-3,.,TRBJ2-7
TGTGCCAGCAGCGATCGGGTGGAGAGCACTGAAGCTTTCTTT,CASSDRVESTEAFF,.,TRBV9,.,TRBJ1-1
TGTGCCAGCAAACTAATGGGCGGCACAGATACGCAGTATTTT,CASKLMGGTDTQYF,.,TRBV27,few,TRBJ2-3
TGTGCCAGCAGCTTCGGGGGACAGAACACTGAAGCTTTCTTT,CASSFGGQNTEAFF,.,TRBV5-4,few,TRBJ1-1
TGTGCCAGCAGGCAGCGGGGGATCCCTTGGGAGACCCAGTACTTC,CASRQRGIPWETQYF,TRBD2,TRBV27,.,TRBJ2-5
TGTGCCAGCAGCATTGGCATATCCTACAATGAGCAGTTCTTC,CASSIGISYNEQFF,.,TRBV6-5,.,TRBJ2-1
TGTGCCTGGAGGCGAGGGTCCCAGCAGTTCTTC,CAWRRGSQQFF,.,TRBV30,.,TRBJ2-1
TGCAGCGTTGCGAGTCCAAACTATGGCTACACCTTC,CSVASPNYGYTF,.,TRBV29-1,.,TRBJ1-2
TGCAGCAAGGGGGGGGCCAGCACAGATACGCAGTATTTT,CSKGGASTDTQYF,.,TRBV29-1,.,TRBJ2-3
TGTGCCAGCAGCTTAGGGACTAGCGGGCTCAGCTCCTACAATGAGCAGTTCTTC,CASSLGTSGLSSYNEQFF,TRBD2,TRBV7-9,.,TRBJ2-1
TGTGCCAGTCATTCCACGTACCAAGAGACCCAGTACTTC,CASHSTYQETQYF,.,TRBV19,.,TRBJ2-5
TGTGCCAGTAGTATATCCACTAGATCATTAGAGACCCAGTACTTC,CASSISTRSLETQYF,.,TRBV19,.,TRBJ2-5
TGTGCCAGCAGCCAGCGGGAGACCCAGTACTTC,CASSQRETQYF,.,TRBV14,.,TRBJ2-5
TGCAGCGTTGAGGAGCAGAGCTCCTACAATGAGCAGTTCTTC,CSVEEQSSYNEQFF,.,TRBV29-1,many,TRBJ2-1
TGTGCCAGCAGTTTTCGAACAGGGGGTAGAGAGACCCAGTACTTC,CASSFRTGGRETQYF,TRBD1,TRBV27,.,TRBJ2-5
TGTGCCACCAGCTCGAACAGCCCCTACGAGCAGTACTTC,CATSSNSPYEQYF,.,TRBV15,.,TRBJ2-7
TGTGCCACACTACCTCGGCGACTTACGAACACTGAAGCTTTCTTT,CATLPRRLTNTEAFF,.,TRBV15,.,TRBJ1-1
TGTGCCAGCAGCTTATATGGGGCCTCCCCCCCGGCCCAGTACTTC,CASSLYGASPPAQYF,.,TRBV7-2,few,TRBJ2-5
TGTGCCAGCAGCTGGACCGGGGCAGATACGCAGTATTTT,CASSWTGADTQYF,.,TRBV7-9,.,TRBJ2-3
TGTGCCAGCAGCGCTCAGAGGAAGAGGCCCACAGATACGCAGTATTTT,CASSAQRKRPTDTQYF,.,TRBV5-6,few,TRBJ2-3
TGTGCCACCAGCAGAGCTCTCCTCGGACATGAGCAGTACTTC,CATSRALLGHEQYF,.,TRBV15,.,TRBJ2-7
TGTGCCAGCAGTGAAGCGAATGGCGACACCATATATTTT,CASSEANGDTIYF,.,TRBV2,few,TRBJ1-3
TGTGCCAGCAGCGTAGCAGCGGGGGTAGAGGAGACCCAGTACTTC,CASSVAAGVEETQYF,TRBD2,TRBV9,few,TRBJ2-5
TGTGCCAGCAGCTCGAGGACTCGTGCCTACAATGAGCAGTTCTTC,CASSSRTRAYNEQFF,.,TRBV7-6,.,TRBJ2-1
TGCAGCGTTACACCCAATGGGGTAACCGGGACCCAGTACTTC,CSVTPNGVTGTQYF,.,TRBV29-1,.,TRBJ2-5
TGTGCCACCCGATTGCGGGAGGCAGATACGCAGTATTTT,CATRLREADTQYF,TRBD2,TRBV10-3,.,TRBJ2-3
TGTGCCAGCAGCCAAGGGGCCCTTCTCGATACTCAAGAGACCCAGTACTTC,CASSQGALLDTQETQYF,.,TRBV4-2,.,TRBJ2-5
TGTGCCAGCAGTTACACAAGAGCGGGAGTTAAGCGAGATACGCAGTATTTT,CASSYTRAGVKRDTQYF,TRBD2,TRBV27,few,TRBJ2-3
TGTGCCAGCAGCCGGGATAGGGTTATAGAGACCCAGTACTTC,CASSRDRVIETQYF,.,TRBV28,few,TRBJ2-5
TGTGCCAGCATGGATCAGGAATTCTACAATGAGCAGTTCTTC,CASMDQEFYNEQFF,.,TRBV6-1,once,TRBJ2-1
TGTGCCAGCAGCTTAAGCCTAGCGGACTATTACAATGAGCAGTTCTTC,CASSLSLADYYNEQFF,TRBD2,TRBV7-8,.,TRBJ2-1
TGCAGCGTTGGGCACAACACTGAAGCTTTCTTT,CSVGHNTEAFF,.,TRBV29-1,many,TRBJ1-1
TGTGCCAGCAGCCAAAACGGGGAGCTGTTTTTT,CASSQNGELFF,.,TRBV9,.,TRBJ2-2
TGTGCCAGCTCACCACGCCGGACAGGGGGCACTGAAGCTTTCTTT,CASSPRRTGGTEAFF,TRBD1,TRBV18,.,TRBJ1-1
TGTGCCATCAGTGAGTCTTTGGCGGGAGGGACCTACAATGAGCAGTTCTTC,CAISESLAGGTYNEQFF,TRBD2,TRBV10-3,.,TRBJ2-1
TGTGCCAGTCGGACGGCCGGGGAGCTGTTTTTT,CASRTAGELFF,.,TRBV19,few,TRBJ2-2
TGTGCCAGCAGCTTAGGAGACAGGCCGGTGGCTGAAGCTTTCTTT,CASSLGDRPVAEAFF,.,TRBV13,few,TRBJ1-1
TGCGCCAGCAGCTTGGAAGCGGGGAGCTCCTACAATGAGCAGTTCTTC,CASSLEAGSSYNEQFF,TRBD2,TRBV5-1,few,TRBJ2-1
TGTGCCAGCCTTAACACAGGCGGGAAGAATACGCAGTATTTT,CASLNTGGKNTQYF,.,TRBV11-2,few,TRBJ2-3
TGTGCCGGGGGCCGGAGGACGGCCCAAGAGACCCAGTACTTC,CAGGRRTAQETQYF,.,TRBV30,many,TRBJ2-5
TGTGCCAGCTCACTCGACTGGACAGATACGCAGTATTTT,CASSLDWTDTQYF,.,TRBV18,few,TRBJ2-3
TGTGCCAGCAGCGTAAGGACGGTGACTTACAATGAGCAGTTCTTC,CASSVRTVTYNEQFF,.,TRBV9,.,TRBJ2-1
TGCAGTGCTAGAGAGGCGTATCGGTCCTTCTTT,CSAREAYRSFF,.,TRBV20-1,.,TRBJ1-1
TGTGCCAGCAGCGGGGGATGGCAGCAACTTAACAATGAGCAGTTCTTC,CASSGGWQQLNNEQFF,.,TRBV7-9,.,TRBJ2-1
TGCGCCAGCAGCGAGGACAGGGCCACCACAGATACGCAGTATTTT,CASSEDRATTDTQYF,TRBD1,TRBV5-1,few,TRBJ2-3
TGTGCCAGCAGCTTAGCGGAGGGCCCAAAACAGTTCTTC,CASSLAEGPKQFF,.,TRBV7-2,.,TRBJ2-1